This TCR beta chain appears in the sequencing data of a study of T cells in Graves' hyperthyroidism and ophthalmopathy. This clonotype was counted only a few times. TCR beta CDR3 regions were amplified from RNA transcripts. HTBI primers were employed in a first-round RT-PCR of the TCR CDR3. TCRdb re-analysed the multiplex PCR reads in MiXCR, keeping a single row per CDR3 protein. The table has a few hundred thousand distinct CDR3 sequences, roughly 14% seen once. Deletions cut 4 bases from V and 0 bases from J, with 9 bases between. Germline V gene data show CDR1 as SQVTM and CDR2 as ANQGSEA. This CDR3 comprises 13 residues.

The source of this sequence is a woman between 25 and 40 years old with Graves' hyperthyroidism. The chain employs TRBV29-1 and TRBJ1-1; D unresolved. Specimen: blood. CDR3 region: CSVGGTVNTEAFF. The CDR3 DNA follows: TGCAGCGTTGGGGGTACGGTGAACACTGAAGCTTTCTTT.